This T cell receptor beta chain stems from a study of blood T cell repertoires in COVID-19. Study context: T cells, B-cell-depleted T cells, or PBMCs supplied cDNA or gDNA.

Per germline, CDR1 WNHNN and CDR2 SYGVQD (reference sequence). CDR3 length: 16 residues. Trimming took off 2 bases at V and 5 bases at J, with 17 bases between the two ends. Only in-frame clones appear in the TCRdb table, and some are missing; sequencing was by immunoSEQ multiplex PCR. The profile shows about 330,000 clones, roughly 86% of them singletons. Sequenced material: peripheral blood. This sequence originates from a woman between 45 and 60 years old with acute or convalescent COVID-19. The gene calls are TRBV10-1 and TRBJ2-3, with TRBD2 as a possible D gene (6 bases). The CDR3 region is CASSEATKRAVDTQYF. CDR3 bases: TGCGCCAGCAGTGAGGCCACGAAGCGGGCGGTAGATACGCAGTATTTT.